This T cell receptor (beta chain) was documented in a study of technical replicates of blood from several donors. Generated by immunoSEQ multiplex PCR, the TCRdb table keeps only in-frame clones and is missing some. The table shows just over 95,000 clones, with roughly 94% occurring only once. Trimming removed 8 bases at V and 0 bases at J, with 13 bases between. Looked up from germline, CDR1 is SEHNR and CDR2 is FQNEAQ (reference sequence). The CDR3 length is 14 residues. This chain links TRBV7-9 with TRBJ1-2; D might be TRBD1 (5 bases). The sequenced material came from T cells isolated from PBMCs. The receptor comes from a human donor in good health. CDR3 DNA: TGTGCCAGCGGGACTGAGGCGCCTAACTATGGCTACACCTTC. Protein: CASGTEAPNYGYTF.